This TCR beta chain was observed in a study of regulatory T cells in long-lasting Graves disease. Turning to the study itself: Patients with new Graves' disease had used antithyroid drugs below 3 months.

General study results and limits: TRBV28, TRBJ1-2 and TRBJ2-5 were favored in persistent disease.

As for time point: newly diagnosed GD, antithyroid drugs for less than 3 months. TCR sequences were obtained from RNA taken from PBMCs. The authors drew patients from an endocrinology department in Xi'an, China. This clonotype has a handful of counts. The antigen remains undetermined. The germline V gene encodes CDR1 SGHRS and CDR2 YFSETQ. The CDR3 is 17 amino acids. Germline trimming cut 4 bases from V and 0 bases from J; bases unmatched to any gene: 10. Building the TCR beta libraries relied on iRepertoire HTBI primers, and CDR3 regions underwent Arm-PCR. Each CDR3 protein is one row after TCRdb ran MiXCR on the multiplex PCR reads. The data show hundreds of thousands of distinct CDR3 sequences, with approximately 15% seen just once and approximately 20% held by the top ten. The data were also submitted as part of a second study, on T cells in Graves' hyperthyroidism and ophthalmopathy. This second study says: Newly diagnosed patients aged 18 to 65 had hyperthyroidism of under 2 months' duration.

The receptor comes from a young woman with Graves disease. The sample was peripheral blood mononuclear cells (PBMCs), taken at new diagnosis, from a patient treated with antithyroid drugs. The chain is built from TRBV5-1 and TRBJ2-4; 7 bases are shared with TRBD2. This CDR3 is CASSPMGGTLAKNIQYF. The DNA of the CDR3 is TGCGCCAGCAGCCCGATGGGGGGGACCTTAGCCAAAAACATTCAGTACTTC.